The text below deals with one TCR beta chain. This clone was recorded once. Its target antigen remains unknown. There are no base qualities to consult, and no much larger clone falls within one base. Sequences SGHAT (CDR1) and FQNNGV (CDR2) are obtained from the germline V gene. Its CDR3 holds 12 amino acids, cysteine through phenylalanine. Of all the DNA, just the CDR3 is kept, 36 bases in frame from base 1. The junction carries 8 bases between V and J, which are trimmed by 5 bases and 6 bases respectively. Preparation of the library involved the immunoSEQ multiplex PCR assay. A mixture of 60 forward primers for TCR Vbeta segments and 13 reverse primers for TCR Jbeta segments was used in the multiplex PCR. The CDR3 region of rearranged TCR beta genes was amplified from genomic DNA with a multiplex PCR assay. On the Illumina HiSeq System, the amplified TCR beta libraries were sequenced as 87-base-pair reads. The authors' pipeline ran thus. A later analysis counted about 82 million unique TCR beta chains across the approximately 700 repertoires, and around 9.9 million of these chains were shared by at least two donors. A nearest-neighbor algorithm error-corrected the raw reads and collapsed the reads into unique sequences, merging closely related sequences to remove PCR and sequencing errors. Alignment of CDR3 sequences to IMGT reference sequences was used to assign V, D and J gene segments. For a sequence to be retained, a match of at least six nucleotides was required to both a V gene segment and a J gene segment. A rearrangement counted as productive if the CDR3 had no stop codons and remained in frame with V and J, and every other rearrangement counted as non-productive. CDR3 was defined according to IMGT convention as the region running from the second conserved V-encoded cysteine to the conserved J-encoded phenylalanine. The earlier analysis of 550 to 650 of the donors excluded any sequence lacking an unambiguous match to a single V gene segment. In an earlier analysis of a few hundred of the donors, a V segment was called functional when productive rearrangements were above 56.7%, and segregating when the standard deviation between donors exceeded 5%. To diagnose cytomegalovirus status from the catalog of TCR beta chain sequences, a statistical classification framework was built. In a later analysis, V and J genes were assigned by comparing TCR nucleotide sequences against IMGT/GENE-DB human TR gene sequences. A later analysis assigned CDR3 sequences and most-parsimonious VDJ recombination scenarios with the TCRdist pipeline. A later analysis defined each TCR beta chain by its CDR3 amino acid sequence plus V-gene family, and excluded reads lacking a unique V-gene family. In a later analysis, a few hundred highly shared, low-generation-probability nucleotide sequences were removed to address suspected cross-contamination and a sequencing artifact. In a later analysis, a clonal expansion index for each public chain was calculated from normalized within-repertoire ranks of inferred template counts. In a later analysis, generation probabilities were computed with a VDJ recombination model fitted to out-of-frame rearrangements, and the resulting probabilities were checked against IGoR. Hypergeometric tests were used in a later analysis to score TCR-TCR, TCR-HLA and TCR-CMV co-occurrence, with a repertoire-size bias correction applied to the TCR pairs. A later analysis estimated false discovery rates by permuting HLA or CMV assignments 20 times. A later analysis grouped co-occurring TCRs with DBSCAN, adding TCRdist sequence similarity when clustering within HLA-allele-positive subsets. Repertoires with fewer than 30,000 or more than 120,000 public chains, plus five repertoires with anomalous nucleotide sharing, were excluded from co-occurrence clustering. TCRdb re-hosts the immuneACCESS table, in-frame sequences only. Its copies lack some clones; in the studies checked, an unresolved V gene accounts for under half of them, and the cause for the rest is not known. From that table come the V and J calls and clone size; the DNA was used to work out D and trimming. This sample gives under 200,000 clones in total; about four fifths of them show up just once. The top ten clonotypes cover about 1.7% of the sample.

The cohort was made up of 666 healthy bone marrow donors. At the time of sampling, all cohort members were nominally healthy, though unrecorded immune exposures were likely present. The donor was CMV seronegative and belonged to the group of 352 seronegative cohort members. Each donor provided a peripheral blood sample, and peripheral blood mononuclear cells were used for TCR beta sequencing. The Qiagen DNeasy Blood Extraction Kit was used to extract genomic DNA from the blood cell samples. This entry is derived from a study of cytomegalovirus exposure and HLA in healthy donors (dated by TCRdb to about 2017). Describing the broader study: According to an earlier analysis of around 600 of the donors, roughly 180 million T cells yielded 117 million unique TCR beta sequences and about 300 Gb of sequence data. An early release that covered 500 to 800 HLA-typed donors contained approximately 290 gigabases of sequencing data and around 85 million unique TCR sequences. Among the roughly 400 genotyped donors, around 81% belonged to the genetic ancestry cluster associated with self-reported Caucasian donors. The aim of the study was to test whether cataloging public T cell receptors could identify signatures of past pathogen exposure. The study used immunosequencing to profile the T cell repertoires of 670 or so subjects and linked those repertoires to cytomegalovirus serostatus. Besides the first cohort of 550 to 750 subjects, a separate validation cohort made up of 120 different subjects was used. The study combined high-throughput TCR immunosequencing, statistical association of individual TCRs with disease status, and machine learning to predict cytomegalovirus infection status. A later analysis re-analyzed previously published TCR beta repertoires from approximately 700 donors and added high-resolution HLA genotyping to study TCR occurrence patterns. The later analysis used no new phenotypic data to find candidate immune exposures, relying instead on TCR beta sequences and their occurrence across donors. An earlier analysis of some 500 of the donors used high-throughput TCR beta sequencing to judge whether each TCR beta V gene segment behaved as functional or pseudogenic. Donor age, sex, ethnicity and CMV serostatus were compiled alongside the repertoire data. A later genetic analysis took genome-wide SNP genotypes for about 65% of the 666 donors and used that subset as a discovery cohort. Every repertoire in the discovery cohort had been generated on one and the same sequencing platform. HLA typing covered class I and class II loci at four-digit resolution. The number of donors typed differed by locus, with 629-630 for A, B, C, DRB1 and DQB1, 522 for DQA1, 600 to 610 for DPA1, and 450 to 480 for DPB1. Because of strong linkage in the cohort, four to six DR-DQ haplotypes were treated as single units for association and clustering. Among some 410 genotyped donors of the cohort, an average of roughly 240,000 unique TCR beta nucleotide sequences were sequenced per donor, roughly 18% of them non-productive.

Beyond this particular receptor, the publication reports: The 87-base-pair reads could not distinguish some IMGT-functional V segments, including TRBV6-2 and TRBV6-3, so those segments were excluded. At a false discovery rate of 0.05, a later analysis linked 15,000 to 20,000 TCR beta sequences to specific HLA alleles. Presence/absence analyses assumed roughly uniform sequencing depth across donors, an assumption that may not hold. Cytomegalovirus status was reported to be diagnosed by the classifier with high specificity and sensitivity in both the original and validation cohorts. Several of the top co-occurrence clusters appeared to be linked to parvovirus B19, influenza, CMV and Epstein-Barr virus, according to a later analysis. A total of about 150 TCR beta chains were listed by the study as associated with cytomegalovirus. A group of highly shared sequence variants was considered likely to be a technical artifact of the sequencing pipeline. Because counts were too low, some 17 rarely observed V segments, including chromosome 9 orphons, were left out of the earlier analysis of 500 to 650 of the donors. In a later analysis, TCR association rates were found to vary across HLA loci, with the most associated TCRs seen for DRB1 alleles and the fewest for HLA-C alleles. In a later analysis, HLA-associated TCR beta chains showed more clonal expansion and lower generation probabilities than non-associated chains that were equally common. A few of the identified cytomegalovirus-associated TCR beta chains were confirmed in vitro to be specific for cytomegalovirus antigens. Correlated functional status among segregating V segments might be attributable to linkage disequilibrium, but an unknown experimental factor could not be ruled out. Because HLA typing was unavailable for some donors at each locus, only the typed subset was used in association tests. According to a later genetic analysis, donors in an Asian-associated ancestry cluster had fewer N-insertions in productive TCRs than the approximately 700-donor mean. For the cohort, immune exposure information was limited to CMV serostatus. A further reported finding was that TCR beta sequences accurately predicted the HLA-A and HLA-B alleles for most subjects in the first cohort. Broadly in line with IMGT annotations, most TCR beta V segments showed up in productive rearrangements about 90% or about 30% of the time in an earlier analysis of several hundred of the donors. In a later analysis, most CMV-associated TCR beta chains were found to appear HLA-restricted, with HLA associations seemingly driven largely by CMV exposure. When HLA alleles, especially DR and DQ, strongly co-occurred, attributing TCR associations to individual alleles was difficult. In this cohort, only TCR beta chains were sequenced, and detectable features were limited by the absence of alpha or paired-chain data. In a later genetic analysis, a missense DCLRE1C variant was associated with V-gene and J-gene trimming of TCR beta chains, and the association was replicated in an independent cohort. Most TCR sequences were seen in very few donors, while some public TCRs were found in many individuals. The authors suggested that the approach could potentially be extended to other disease states and immunological phenotypes.

This TCR derives from a young woman in good health and CMV-seronegative. The chain is assembled from TRBV11-2 and TRBJ2-1, with no confident D gene call. Sequencing input: PBMCs. CDR3 loop: CASSPTSNEQFF. Here is the DNA: TGTGCCAGCAGCCCTACTTCCAATGAGCAGTTCTTC. When the CDR3 is completed using the reference TRBV11-2 and TRBJ2-1 genes on either side, the full variable domain is EAGVAQSPRYKIIEKRQSVAFWCNPISGHATLYWYQQILGQGPKLLIQFQNNGVVDDSQLPKDRFSAERLKGVDSTLKIQPAKLEDSAVYLCASSPTSNEQFFGPGTRLTVL.